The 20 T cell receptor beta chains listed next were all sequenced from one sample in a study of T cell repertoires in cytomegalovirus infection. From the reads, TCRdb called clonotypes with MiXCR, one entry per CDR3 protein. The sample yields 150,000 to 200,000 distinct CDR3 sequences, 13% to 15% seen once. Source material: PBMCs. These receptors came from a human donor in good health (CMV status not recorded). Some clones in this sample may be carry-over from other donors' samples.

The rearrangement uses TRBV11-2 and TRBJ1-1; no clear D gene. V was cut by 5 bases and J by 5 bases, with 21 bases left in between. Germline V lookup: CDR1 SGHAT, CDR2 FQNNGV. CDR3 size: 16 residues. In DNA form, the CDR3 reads TGTGCCAGCAGCACCCGGACCGGTCTCTCCGTGACTGAAGCTTTCTTT. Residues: CASSTRTGLSVTEAFF.

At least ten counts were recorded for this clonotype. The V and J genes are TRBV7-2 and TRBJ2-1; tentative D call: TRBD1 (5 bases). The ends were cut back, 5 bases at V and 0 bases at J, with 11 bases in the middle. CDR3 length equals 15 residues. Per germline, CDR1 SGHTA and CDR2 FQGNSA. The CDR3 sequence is CASSTRQNSYNEQFF. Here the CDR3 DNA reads TGTGCCAGCAGCACACGACAGAACTCCTACAATGAGCAGTTCTTC.

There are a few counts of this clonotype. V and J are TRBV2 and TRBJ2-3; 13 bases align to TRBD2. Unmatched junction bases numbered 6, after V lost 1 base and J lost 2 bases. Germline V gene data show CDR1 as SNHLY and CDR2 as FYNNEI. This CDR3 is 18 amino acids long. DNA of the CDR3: TGTGCCAGCAGTGAAGGGACTAGCGGGGGAGGTTTCACAGATACGCAGTATTTT. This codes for CASSEGTSGGGFTDTQYF. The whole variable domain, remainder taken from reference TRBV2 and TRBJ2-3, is EPEVTQTPSHQVTQMGQEVILRCVPISNHLYFYWYRQILGQKVEFLVSFYNNEISEKSEIFDDQFSVERPDGSNFTLKIRSTKLEDSAMYFCASSEGTSGGGFTDTQYFGPGTRLTVL.

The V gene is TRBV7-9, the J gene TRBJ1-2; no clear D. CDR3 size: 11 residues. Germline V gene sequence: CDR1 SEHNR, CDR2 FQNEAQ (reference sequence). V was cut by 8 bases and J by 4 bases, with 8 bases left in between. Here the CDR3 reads CASGDGYGYTF. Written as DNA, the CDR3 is TGTGCCAGCGGCGATGGCTATGGCTACACCTTC.

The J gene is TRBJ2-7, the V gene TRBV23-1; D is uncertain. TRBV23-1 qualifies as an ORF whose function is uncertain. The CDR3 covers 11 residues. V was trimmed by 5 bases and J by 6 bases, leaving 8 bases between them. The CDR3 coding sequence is TGCGCCAGCAGTTCCCCTTGCGAGCAGTACTTC. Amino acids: CASSSPCEQYF.

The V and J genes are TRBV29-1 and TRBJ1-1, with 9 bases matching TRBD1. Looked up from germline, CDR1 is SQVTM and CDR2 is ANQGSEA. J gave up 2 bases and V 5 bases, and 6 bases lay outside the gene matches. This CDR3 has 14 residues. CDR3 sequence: CSVRTGDLNTEAFF. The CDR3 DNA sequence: TGCAGCGTTCGGACAGGGGATCTAAACACTGAAGCTTTCTTT.

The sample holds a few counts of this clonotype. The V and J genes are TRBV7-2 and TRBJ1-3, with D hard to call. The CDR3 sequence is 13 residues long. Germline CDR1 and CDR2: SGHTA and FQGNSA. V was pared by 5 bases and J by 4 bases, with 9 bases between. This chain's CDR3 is CASSEFVGNTIYF. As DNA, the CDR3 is TGTGCCAGCAGCGAGTTTGTCGGAAACACCATATATTTT.

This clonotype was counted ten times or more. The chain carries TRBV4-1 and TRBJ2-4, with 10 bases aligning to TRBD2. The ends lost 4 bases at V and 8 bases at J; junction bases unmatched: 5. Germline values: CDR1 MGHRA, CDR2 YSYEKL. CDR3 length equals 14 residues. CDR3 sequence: CASSLQRGGDIQYF. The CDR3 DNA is TGCGCCAGCAGCCTACAGCGGGGGGGCGACATTCAGTACTTC.

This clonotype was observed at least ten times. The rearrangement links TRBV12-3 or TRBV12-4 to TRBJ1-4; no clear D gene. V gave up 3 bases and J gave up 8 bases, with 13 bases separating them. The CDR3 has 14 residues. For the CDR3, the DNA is TGTGCCAGCAGTTTTTCCGGGTTCGGCGAAAAACTGTTTTTT. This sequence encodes CASSFSGFGEKLFF.

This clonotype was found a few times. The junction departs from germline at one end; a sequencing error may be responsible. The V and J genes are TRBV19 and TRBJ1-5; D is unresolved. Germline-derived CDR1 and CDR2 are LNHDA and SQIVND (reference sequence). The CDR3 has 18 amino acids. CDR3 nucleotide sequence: TGTGCCAGTAGTATAGTTCTTTTTGGGATGCCGGTAAATCCGCCCCAGCATTTT. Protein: CASSIVLFGMPVNPPQHF.

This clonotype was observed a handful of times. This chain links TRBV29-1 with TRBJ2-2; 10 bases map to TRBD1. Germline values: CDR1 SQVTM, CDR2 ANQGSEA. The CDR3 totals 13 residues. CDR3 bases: TGCGGCGCGACAGGGGGCAACACCGGGGAGCTGTTTTTT. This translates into CGATGGNTGELFF.

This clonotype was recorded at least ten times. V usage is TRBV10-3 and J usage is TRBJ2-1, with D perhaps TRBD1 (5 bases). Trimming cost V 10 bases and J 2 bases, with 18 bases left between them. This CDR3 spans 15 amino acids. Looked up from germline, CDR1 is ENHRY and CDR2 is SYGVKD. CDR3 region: CATRKGSGTYNEQFF. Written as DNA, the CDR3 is TGTGCCACCAGAAAGGGGTCAGGTACCTACAATGAGCAGTTCTTC.

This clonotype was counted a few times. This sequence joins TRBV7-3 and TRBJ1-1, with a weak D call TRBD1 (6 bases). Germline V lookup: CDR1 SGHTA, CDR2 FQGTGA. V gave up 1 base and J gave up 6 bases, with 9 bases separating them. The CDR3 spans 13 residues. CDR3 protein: CASSLREGAEAFF. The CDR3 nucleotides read TGTGCCAGCAGCTTAAGAGAGGGGGCTGAAGCTTTCTTT.

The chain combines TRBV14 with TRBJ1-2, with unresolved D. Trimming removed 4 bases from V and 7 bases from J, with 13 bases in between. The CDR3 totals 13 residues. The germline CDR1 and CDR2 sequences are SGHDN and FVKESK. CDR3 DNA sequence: TGTGCCAGCAGCCTAGTACCCCAGACTGGCTACACCTTC. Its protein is CASSLVPQTGYTF.

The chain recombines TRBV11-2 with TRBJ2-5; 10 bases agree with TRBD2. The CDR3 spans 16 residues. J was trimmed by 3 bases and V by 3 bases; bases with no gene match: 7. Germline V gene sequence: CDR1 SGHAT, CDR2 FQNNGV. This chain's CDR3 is CASSLLAGDLKETQYF. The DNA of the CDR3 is TGTGCCAGCAGCTTGCTAGCGGGGGACCTCAAAGAGACCCAGTACTTC.

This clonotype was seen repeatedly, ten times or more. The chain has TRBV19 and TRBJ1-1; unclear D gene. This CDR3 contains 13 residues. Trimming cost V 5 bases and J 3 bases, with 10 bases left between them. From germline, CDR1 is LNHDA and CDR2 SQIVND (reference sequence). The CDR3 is CASSPRIYTEAFF. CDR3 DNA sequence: TGTGCCAGTAGTCCTCGGATCTACACTGAAGCTTTCTTT.

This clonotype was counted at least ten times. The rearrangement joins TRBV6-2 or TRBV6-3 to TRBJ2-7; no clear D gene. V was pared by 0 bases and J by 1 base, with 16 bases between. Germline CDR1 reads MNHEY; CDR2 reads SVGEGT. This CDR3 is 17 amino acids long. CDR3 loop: CASSYSTFVARSYEQYF. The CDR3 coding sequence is TGTGCCAGCAGTTACTCGACATTCGTTGCCAGGTCCTACGAGCAGTACTTC.

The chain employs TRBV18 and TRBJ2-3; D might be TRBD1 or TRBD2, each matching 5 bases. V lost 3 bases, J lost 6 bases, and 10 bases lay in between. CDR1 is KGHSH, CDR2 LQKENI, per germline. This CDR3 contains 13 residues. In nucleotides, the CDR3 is TGTGCCAGCTCACCGTGGGGGTCGGATACGCAGTATTTT. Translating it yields CASSPWGSDTQYF.

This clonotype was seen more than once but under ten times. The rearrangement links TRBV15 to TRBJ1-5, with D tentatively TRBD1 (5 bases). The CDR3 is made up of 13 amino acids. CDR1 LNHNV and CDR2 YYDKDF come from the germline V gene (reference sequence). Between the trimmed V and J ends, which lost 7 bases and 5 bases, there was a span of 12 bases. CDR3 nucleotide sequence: TGTGCCACCACCCAGGGTTACGATCAGCCCCAGCATTTT. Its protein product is CATTQGYDQPQHF. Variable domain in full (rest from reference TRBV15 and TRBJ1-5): DAMVIQNPRYQVTQFGKPVTLSCSQTLNHNVMYWYQQKSSQAPKLLFHYYDKDFNNEADTPDNFQSRRPNTSFCFLDIRSPGLGDTAMYLCATTQGYDQPQHFGDGTRLSIL.

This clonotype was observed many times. CDR3 nucleotides: TGTGCCAGCAGCGGGAGGGGCTCGCAGCCCCAGCATTTT. Translating it yields CASSGRGSQPQHF. The V call is TRBV7-2, the J call TRBJ1-5; maybe TRBD1 (5 bases). V lost 5 bases and J lost 7, with 12 bases in between. This CDR3 region has 13 residues. The germline gives CDR1 SGHTA, CDR2 FQGNSA. Full variable domain (rest looked up from reference TRBV7-2 and TRBJ1-5): GAGVSQSPSNKVTEKGKDVELRCDPISGHTALYWYRQSLGQGLEFLIYFQGNSAPDKSGLPSDRFSAERTGGSVSTLTIQRTQQEDSAVYLCASSGRGSQPQHFGDGTRLSIL.